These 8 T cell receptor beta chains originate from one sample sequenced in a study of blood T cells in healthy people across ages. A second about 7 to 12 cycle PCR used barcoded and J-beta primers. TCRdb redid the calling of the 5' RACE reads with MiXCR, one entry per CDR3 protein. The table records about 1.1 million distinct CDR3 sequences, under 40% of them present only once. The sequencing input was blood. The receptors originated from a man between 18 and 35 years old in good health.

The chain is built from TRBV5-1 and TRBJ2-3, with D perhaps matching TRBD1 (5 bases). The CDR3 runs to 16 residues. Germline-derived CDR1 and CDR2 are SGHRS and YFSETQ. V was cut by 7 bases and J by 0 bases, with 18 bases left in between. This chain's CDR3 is CASRAMGLESTDTQYF. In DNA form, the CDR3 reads TGCGCCAGCCGGGCGATGGGGCTAGAGAGCACAGATACGCAGTATTTT.

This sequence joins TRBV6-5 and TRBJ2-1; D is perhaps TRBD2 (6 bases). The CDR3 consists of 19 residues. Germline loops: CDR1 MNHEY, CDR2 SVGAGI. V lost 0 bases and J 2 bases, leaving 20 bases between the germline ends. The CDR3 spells CASSYSIPLPGRPYNEQFF. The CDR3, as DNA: TGTGCCAGCAGTTACTCGATTCCGCTACCTGGGAGGCCCTACAATGAGCAGTTCTTC.

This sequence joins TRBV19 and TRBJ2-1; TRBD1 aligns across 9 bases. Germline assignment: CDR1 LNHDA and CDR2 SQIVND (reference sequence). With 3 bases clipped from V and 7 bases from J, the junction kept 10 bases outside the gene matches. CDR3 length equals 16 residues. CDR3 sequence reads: CASSIKDRGNQNEQFF. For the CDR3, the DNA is TGTGCCAGTAGTATCAAGGACAGGGGAAACCAGAATGAGCAGTTCTTC.

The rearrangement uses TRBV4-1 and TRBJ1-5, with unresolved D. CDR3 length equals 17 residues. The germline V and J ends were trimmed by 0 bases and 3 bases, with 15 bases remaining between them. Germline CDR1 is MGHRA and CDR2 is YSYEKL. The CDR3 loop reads CASSQDGSVRLNQPQHF. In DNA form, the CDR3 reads TGCGCCAGCAGCCAAGATGGGTCCGTCCGGCTCAATCAGCCCCAGCATTTT.

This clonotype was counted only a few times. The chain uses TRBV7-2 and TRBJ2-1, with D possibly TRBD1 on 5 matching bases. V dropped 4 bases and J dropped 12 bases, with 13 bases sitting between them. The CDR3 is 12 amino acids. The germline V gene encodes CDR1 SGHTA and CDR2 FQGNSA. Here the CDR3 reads CASSSPDKVQFF. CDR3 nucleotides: TGTGCCAGCAGCTCCCCGGACAAGGTGCAGTTCTTC.

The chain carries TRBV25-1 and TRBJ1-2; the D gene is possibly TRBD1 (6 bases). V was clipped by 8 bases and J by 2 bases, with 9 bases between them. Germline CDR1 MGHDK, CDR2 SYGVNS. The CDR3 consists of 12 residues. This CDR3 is CASQQGNYGYTF. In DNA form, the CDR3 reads TGTGCCAGCCAACAGGGAAACTATGGCTACACCTTC.

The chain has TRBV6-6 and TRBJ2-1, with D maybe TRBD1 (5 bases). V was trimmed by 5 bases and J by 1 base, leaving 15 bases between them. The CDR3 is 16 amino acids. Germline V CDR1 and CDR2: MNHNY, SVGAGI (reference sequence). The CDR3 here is CASSPDSPLSYNEQFF. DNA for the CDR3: TGTGCCAGCAGTCCCGACAGCCCTCTTTCCTACAATGAGCAGTTCTTC.

This CDR3 reads CSAPSLTDTQYF. Here the CDR3 DNA reads TGCAGTGCCCCCTCACTCACAGATACGCAGTATTTT. V usage is TRBV20-1 and J usage is TRBJ2-3; unclear D gene. Trimming took 6 bases from V and 2 from J, leaving 9 bases between them. Germline V gives CDR1 DFQATT, CDR2 SNEGSKA (reference sequence). The length of the CDR3 is 12 residues.